The rows below give T cell receptor beta chains drawn from one sample of a study of control samples from healthy donors and cancer patients. TCRdb's table, derived via immunoSEQ multiplex PCR, lists solely in-frame clones and lacks some. The sample carries around 150,000 clones, around 90% recorded once. The material sequenced was blood. The receptors were gathered from a man younger than 40 in good health. Each CDR3 is given with its conserved first and last residue. The D gene is left open where the match is weak. Clone size is not always given. Where it is, it says once, few, many or a class for expanded clones.

v_call,d_call,j_call,clone_size,cdr3_aa,cdr3_nt
TRBV7-3,TRBD2,TRBJ2-2,.,CASSLSLAGEWAGELFF,TGTGCCAGCAGCTTAAGTCTAGCGGGAGAATGGGCCGGGGAGCTGTTTTTT
TRBV6-5,.,TRBJ1-5,.,CASRRQHNQPQHF,TGTGCCAGCAGGCGACAGCACAATCAGCCCCAGCATTTT
TRBV4-1,.,TRBJ2-7,.,CASSQDTRSYEQYF,TGCGCCAGCAGCCAAGACACCCGGAGCTACGAGCAGTACTTC
TRBV7-7,.,TRBJ2-7,.,CASSRDSAGEQYF,TGTGCTAGCAGTCGCGACTCTGCCGGTGAGCAGTACTTC
TRBV5-6,.,TRBJ1-1,.,CASTWGGTEAFF,TGTGCCAGCACTTGGGGGGGCACTGAAGCTTTCTTT
TRBV27,TRBD1,TRBJ1-2,once,CASRSGRTGLGYGYTF,TGTGCCAGCAGAAGTGGGAGGACAGGGTTGGGCTATGGCTACACCTTC
TRBV5-5,.,TRBJ1-2,.,CASSLFTGYGYTF,TGTGCCAGCAGCTTGTTCACCGGCTATGGCTACACCTTC
TRBV4-3,TRBD1,TRBJ1-4,.,CASSPRQGTNEKLFF,TGCGCCAGCAGCCCACGACAGGGGACTAATGAAAAACTGTTTTTT
TRBV20-1,.,TRBJ2-7,.,CSALGGYEQYF,TGCAGTGCTCTCGGGGGCTACGAGCAGTACTTC
TRBV9,.,TRBJ1-1,.,CASSAMTANTEAFF,TGTGCCAGCAGCGCAATGACAGCGAACACTGAAGCTTTCTTT
TRBV27,.,TRBJ2-6,.,CASSLSGANVLTF,TGTGCCAGCAGTTTATCCGGGGCCAACGTCCTGACTTTC